This record concerns one TCR beta chain sequence. Antigen: not known. This entry belongs to a study of T cells in narcolepsy. Study context: Enrolled donors included narcolepsy type 1 or type 2 patients and healthy controls. Study-wide results and caveats: Blood of same and different patients, but not healthy controls, reportedly held recurring autoreactive clonotypes. Autoreactive HCRT-specific and TRIB2-specific clonotypes were marked in same-patient CSF-versus-blood CD4+ comparisons.

Repertoires were generated with immunoSEQ multiplex PCR, while TCRdb's copy carries only in-frame clones and drops some. This table holds under 30,000 clones, approximately 85% found once. The germline CDR1 and CDR2 sequences are SEHNR and FQNEAQ (reference sequence). CDR3 length equals 15 residues. The V segment lost 5 bases and the J segment 5 bases; nucleotides outside the gene matches: 3. V usage is TRBV7-9 and J usage is TRBJ2-1; 13 bases match TRBD2. The material sequenced was CD45RA- memory CD4+ T cells from PBMCs. The source of this sequence is a human donor with narcolepsy. CDR3 protein: CASSTGTSGDNEQFF. Here the CDR3 DNA reads TGTGCCAGCAGCACCGGGACTAGCGGGGACAATGAGCAGTTCTTC.